This T cell receptor (beta chain) came from a study of T cells in Graves' hyperthyroidism and ophthalmopathy. Ten or more counts support this clonotype. V lost 7 bases, J lost 0 bases, and 4 bases stayed unmatched. Germline V gene sequence: CDR1 MNHNS, CDR2 SASEGT. The CDR3 sequence is 15 residues long. RNA transcripts gave rise to amplified TCR beta CDR3 regions. First-round RT-PCR targeting the TCR CDR3 was performed with the HTBI primer set. TCRdb passed the multiplex PCR reads through MiXCR, listing each CDR3 protein once. The sample contains fewer than 400,000 distinct CDR3 sequences, about 25% of which appear only once.

The J gene is TRBJ2-3, the V gene TRBV6-1, with 10 bases identical to TRBD2. Sequenced input: blood. The TCR sequence derives from a man aged 45-65 years with Graves' hyperthyroidism. The CDR3 loop reads CASTLAGDSTDTQYF. The CDR3, as DNA: TGTGCCAGCACCCTAGCGGGAGACAGCACAGATACGCAGTATTTT.